The rows below give T cell receptor beta chains drawn from one sample of a study of T cell changes during pregnancy in multiple sclerosis. TCRdb keeps only in-frame clones here, not all; method: immunoSEQ multiplex PCR. In the table there are about 60,000 clones, 75% to 95% of which are singletons. Sequenced material: CD4+ T cells from peripheral blood mononuclear cells, taken after pregnancy. The receptor set was obtained from a female donor in good health, enrolled as a control in a pregnancy study. The CDR3 runs from the conserved cysteine through the conserved F or W. Fields, in order: J gene, clone size, V gene, D gene, CDR3 DNA, CDR3 protein. D genes are given only for firm matches. Some rows mark clone size as missing; the rest say once, few, many or name a class of expanded clone.

j_gene: TRBJ2-2
abundance: NA
v_gene: TRBV6-5
d_gene: NA
CDR3nt: TGTGCCAGCAGTTATTCCCTGAACACCGGGGAGCTGTTTTTT
CDR3aa: CASSYSLNTGELFF

j_gene: TRBJ2-7
abundance: NA
v_gene: TRBV19
d_gene: NA
CDR3nt: TGTGCCAGTAGCCGAACTACAGGGAACGAGCAGTACTTC
CDR3aa: CASSRTTGNEQYF

j_gene: TRBJ2-3
abundance: NA
v_gene: TRBV7-2
d_gene: NA
CDR3nt: TGTGCCAGCCGAACTACCTTCACAGATACGCAGTATTTT
CDR3aa: CASRTTFTDTQYF

j_gene: TRBJ1-1
abundance: NA
v_gene: TRBV6-5
d_gene: NA
CDR3nt: TGTGCCAGCACCACTCCGGGGGTCAACACTGAAGCTTTCTTT
CDR3aa: CASTTPGVNTEAFF

j_gene: TRBJ2-3
abundance: once
v_gene: TRBV11-2
d_gene: TRBD2
CDR3nt: TGTGCCAGCAGCTTTACGCTGGTAGCGGGGGGCCGTGTAGATACGCAGTATTTT
CDR3aa: CASSFTLVAGGRVDTQYF

j_gene: TRBJ1-1
abundance: NA
v_gene: TRBV18
d_gene: NA
CDR3nt: TGTGCCAGCTACCGGGAGGGGCTTAGCATGAACACTGAAGCTTTCTTT
CDR3aa: CASYREGLSMNTEAFF

j_gene: TRBJ2-7
abundance: once
v_gene: TRBV5-4
d_gene: TRBD1
CDR3nt: TGTGCCAGCAGCTTGGCCGAGGGACAGGGGACCTACGAGCAGTACTTC
CDR3aa: CASSLAEGQGTYEQYF

j_gene: TRBJ1-2
abundance: NA
v_gene: TRBV5-8
d_gene: NA
CDR3nt: TGTGCCAGCAGCTTGGGGCAGATCGGAGGCGGCTACACCTTC
CDR3aa: CASSLGQIGGGYTF

j_gene: TRBJ2-2
abundance: NA
v_gene: TRBV11-3
d_gene: TRBD1
CDR3nt: TGTGCCAGCAGCGTAGGACAGGGGAGGACCGGGGAGCTGTTTTTT
CDR3aa: CASSVGQGRTGELFF

j_gene: TRBJ1-5
abundance: NA
v_gene: TRBV7-2
d_gene: TRBD1
CDR3nt: TGTGCCAGCAGCTTTCGACAGGGGGCAGGTCAGCCCCAGCATTTT
CDR3aa: CASSFRQGAGQPQHF

j_gene: TRBJ2-7
abundance: NA
v_gene: TRBV10-3
d_gene: NA
CDR3nt: TGTGCCATCAGTGATAACTACGAGCAGTACTTC
CDR3aa: CAISDNYEQYF

j_gene: TRBJ2-1
abundance: NA
v_gene: TRBV5-1
d_gene: NA
CDR3nt: TGCGCCAGCAGCCAAACAGGGAGCTCCTACAATGAGCAGTTCTTC
CDR3aa: CASSQTGSSYNEQFF

j_gene: TRBJ1-1
abundance: NA
v_gene: TRBV7-2
d_gene: NA
CDR3nt: TGTGCCAGCAGCTTATTAGTCCATGAAGCTTTCTTT
CDR3aa: CASSLLVHEAFF

j_gene: TRBJ1-4
abundance: NA
v_gene: TRBV5-6
d_gene: NA
CDR3nt: TGTGCCAGCAGCTTGCGAACAATTGATGAAAAACTGTTTTTT
CDR3aa: CASSLRTIDEKLFF

j_gene: TRBJ2-5
abundance: NA
v_gene: TRBV19
d_gene: TRBD2
CDR3nt: TGTGCCAGTAGCCCATACGGGGGGGCAGGGGAGACCCAGTACTTC
CDR3aa: CASSPYGGAGETQYF

j_gene: TRBJ2-7
abundance: NA
v_gene: TRBV6-5
d_gene: TRBD1
CDR3nt: TGTGCCAGCAGACCTCCGGGACAGGGTAAACACGAGCAGTACTTC
CDR3aa: CASRPPGQGKHEQYF